A selection of T cell receptor beta chains follows, all from one sample in a study of regulatory T cells in long-lasting Graves disease. MiXCR, applied by TCRdb to the multiplex PCR reads, yields one record per CDR3 protein. The data show 500,000 to 800,000 distinct CDR3 sequences, 25% to 35% seen once. The sample here was peripheral blood mononuclear cells (PBMCs), taken when the disease was refractory, from a patient treated with antithyroid drugs. The receptors shown here come from a female donor with Graves disease. The CDR3 runs from the conserved cysteine through the conserved F or W. A D gene is named only where the DNA matches it firmly. Rows give clone size only sometimes, using once, few, many, or a class for an expanded clone.

TRBV30,few,-,TRBJ1-2,TGTGCCTGGAGTGTAACGACTCATGGCTACACCTTC,CAWSVTTHGYTF
TRBV5-1,once,-,TRBJ2-1,TGCGCCAGCAGCTTGACAGGGAGCAATGAGCAGTTCTTC,CASSLTGSNEQFF
TRBV12-3/TRBV12-4,-,TRBD1,TRBJ2-1,TGTGCCAGCAGTTTACACAGGGGCCACACTGAGCAGTTCTTC,CASSLHRGHTEQFF
TRBV20-1,few,-,TRBJ1-2,TGCAGTGCTAGGTCTGTACTCGCTAACTATGGCTACACCTTC,CSARSVLANYGYTF
TRBV4-1,-,TRBD1,TRBJ2-5,TGCGCCAGCAGCCAGTCACAGGGGGCGGAGGGGGAGACCCAGTACTTC,CASSQSQGAEGETQYF
TRBV5-1,-,TRBD1,TRBJ1-6,TGCGCCAGCAGCGAGGGACCCGGACAGGGCTCACCCCTCCACTTT,CASSEGPGQGSPLHF
TRBV5-1,few,TRBD1,TRBJ1-2,TGCGCCAGCAGCTTGGCTCAGGGGGAAGGCTACACCTTC,CASSLAQGEGYTF
TRBV10-3,-,TRBD1,TRBJ2-5,TGTGCCATCAACCGGGACAGGGAAGAGACCCAGTACTTC,CAINRDREETQYF
TRBV6-1,few,-,TRBJ1-2,TGTGCCAGCAGTAAACCCCTAGGGTCATATGGCTACACCTTC,CASSKPLGSYGYTF
TRBV2,many,TRBD2,TRBJ2-2,TGTGCCAGCCGCGCGGGAGGGGTCCCCGGGGAGCTGTTTTTT,CASRAGGVPGELFF
TRBV4-2,-,-,TRBJ1-6,TGTGCCAGCAGCCAAGCGGCGGGACCACTCCACTTT,CASSQAAGPLHF
TRBV12-3/TRBV12-4,-,TRBD1,TRBJ1-2,TGTGCCAGCAGTCACGCAGGGGGCGCTTTTAATGGCTACACCTTC,CASSHAGGAFNGYTF
TRBV19,-,-,TRBJ1-5,TGTGCCAGTACCACAGCGGGGGGAGGCAATCAGCCCCAGCATTTT,CASTTAGGGNQPQHF
TRBV5-1,-,-,TRBJ2-2,TGCGCCAGCAGCCCCGACTCTGGGGGGGCCGTCGGGGAGCTGTTTTTT,CASSPDSGGAVGELFF
TRBV27,few,-,TRBJ1-2,TGTGCCAGCAGTTTTAGGGGAGGGGATGGCTACACCTTC,CASSFRGGDGYTF
TRBV28,-,-,TRBJ1-4,TGTGCCAGCAGTTGGGAAGGGGGGGGCGGGGAAAAACTGTTTTTT,CASSWEGGGGEKLFF
TRBV27,many,TRBD1,TRBJ1-1,TGTGCCAGCAGTCACGACAGGGGTCGCCCGAACACTGAAGCTTTCTTT,CASSHDRGRPNTEAFF
TRBV2,few,-,TRBJ1-2,TGTGCCAGCAGTGATATCGGGACACATTATGGCTACACCTTC,CASSDIGTHYGYTF
TRBV12-5,few,TRBD1,TRBJ1-2,TGTGCTAGTGGACGAGGACAGGGAAACTATGGCTACACCTTC,CASGRGQGNYGYTF
TRBV20-1,few,-,TRBJ1-6,TGCAGTGCTAGGAGCAGGAGCTCCTATAATTCACCCCTCCACTTT,CSARSRSSYNSPLHF
TRBV10-3,few,-,TRBJ1-2,TGTGCCATCCTCGGGGCCGGTTATGGCTACACCTTC,CAILGAGYGYTF
TRBV7-9,-,TRBD2,TRBJ2-7,TGTGCCAGCAGCTTAGCGCTAGCGGGACGCGTGTACGAGCAGTACTTC,CASSLALAGRVYEQYF
TRBV28,many,-,TRBJ1-1,TGTGCCAGCAGTTTTCCAACGACAGCGAACACTGAAGCTTTCTTT,CASSFPTTANTEAFF
TRBV7-6,many,-,TRBJ1-1,TGTGCCAGCAGCTTCAGCCCTCAAAACCGGGACCAAGCTTTCTTT,CASSFSPQNRDQAFF
TRBV2,many,TRBD1,TRBJ1-6,TGTGCCAGCAGTGTGAGGGACAGGGATTCACCCCTCCACTTT,CASSVRDRDSPLHF
TRBV14,-,TRBD1,TRBJ1-1,TGTGCCAGCAGCCAACTAACCGGGACAGGGGACACTGAAGCTTTCTTT,CASSQLTGTGDTEAFF
TRBV10-3,few,-,TRBJ1-2,TGTGCCATCAGATTGGACAAGATCGATGGCTACACCTTC,CAIRLDKIDGYTF
TRBV28,few,-,TRBJ1-5,TGTGCCAGCAGTCGAACGCCGGGACGGAGCAATCAGCCCCAGCATTTT,CASSRTPGRSNQPQHF
TRBV18,-,-,TRBJ1-1,TGTGCCAGCTCACCAAAACTGGGCACTGAAGCTTTCTTT,CASSPKLGTEAFF
TRBV2,-,-,TRBJ2-1,TGTGCCAGCAGTGATTGGGGGGCGGACAATGAGCAGTTCTTC,CASSDWGADNEQFF
TRBV27,-,-,TRBJ2-5,TGTGCCAGCAGTGTGGAGGTAGAGACCCAGTACTTC,CASSVEVETQYF
TRBV28,-,TRBD1,TRBJ1-1,TGTGCCAGCAGTGAAATGAAAGGGGGCAAAGCTTTCTTT,CASSEMKGGKAFF
TRBV29-1,-,TRBD2,TRBJ2-5,TGCAGCGTTGAACGCGGGACTAGCGGGTTCCAAGAGACCCAGTACTTC,CSVERGTSGFQETQYF
TRBV10-3,many,TRBD1,TRBJ1-1,TGTGCCATCAATGACAGGGGCGGGGGAGAAGCTTTCTTT,CAINDRGGGEAFF
TRBV5-1,-,TRBD1,TRBJ2-7,TGCGCCAGCAGCTTCACAGGGGAAGAGCAGTACTTC,CASSFTGEEQYF
TRBV20-1,-,-,TRBJ2-7,TGCAGTGCTAGTCCGAAAAACGAGCAGTACTTC,CSASPKNEQYF
TRBV27,-,-,TRBJ2-7,TGTGCCAGCAGTTTATCAGGAGTGAGGCAGTACGAGCAGTACTTC,CASSLSGVRQYEQYF
TRBV15,-,-,TRBJ1-1,TGTGCCACCAGCAGAGATCAGGGGACTGAAGCTTTCTTT,CATSRDQGTEAFF
TRBV6-1,few,-,TRBJ1-1,TGTGCCAGCAGTGAAAATGAAGGGAGAATGAACACTGAAGCTTTCTTT,CASSENEGRMNTEAFF
TRBV11-2,few,-,TRBJ1-1,TGTGCCAGCAGCCCCTCCCGGGCCACTGAAGCTTTCTTT,CASSPSRATEAFF
TRBV24-1,-,-,TRBJ1-6,TGTGCCACCAGTGATTTCCACCGCGACGACAGGATGGCTGATTCACCCCTCCACTTT,CATSDFHRDDRMADSPLHF
TRBV27,many,-,TRBJ1-2,TGTGCCAGCAGTTCGCACAGGGTTGGTGGCTACACCTTC,CASSSHRVGGYTF
TRBV28,few,-,TRBJ2-7,TGTGCCAGCAGTGCAGGGATCCAGGGAGCTTACGAGCAGTACTTC,CASSAGIQGAYEQYF